This T cell receptor (beta chain) was recorded in a study of CD8 T cells in Susac syndrome. Across the whole study: Each patient with Susac syndrome, at the time of blood draw, was therapy-naive, on corticosteroids, or on intravenous immunoglobulin alone.

A quantity of roughly 0.5 to 1 ug RNA underwent reverse transcription using random hexamers. Amplification of TCR beta CDR3 across 54 Vbeta and 13 Jbeta was performed with immunoSEQ multiplex PCR. From the immunoSEQ multiplex PCR reads, TCRdb called clonotypes with MiXCR, one entry per CDR3 protein. Among under 200,000 distinct CDR3 sequences listed, roughly 92% were seen once. The CDR3 sequence is 13 residues long. V shed 5 bases and J shed 5 bases, with 12 bases lying between them. Germline loops: CDR1 MNHEY, CDR2 SVGEGT. Sequencing was performed on CD4+ T cells from PBMCs. This chain links TRBV6-2 or TRBV6-3 with TRBJ2-5, with D uncertain. The origin of this receptor is a human donor with Susac syndrome. The CDR3 nucleotides are TGTGCCAGCAGTCGACCGAATCGGGAGACCCAGTACTTC. It translates to CASSRPNRETQYF.